This T cell receptor beta chain was retrieved from a study of T cells in localized non-small cell lung cancer. A note on this clone: Its target is not known.

Looked up from germline, CDR1 is LNHDA and CDR2 is SQIVND (reference sequence). V dropped 7 bases and J dropped 5; count of bases not matched to a gene: 17. This CDR3 comprises 16 residues. The repertoire was sequenced with immunoSEQ multiplex PCR; TCRdb's copy has only in-frame clones and lacks some. The sample yields about 5,600 clones, about 28% seen once. Findings and limits, study-wide: Maximal T cell clonality occurred in uninvolved adjacent lung, with tumor ranking below it.

This sequence was found in an older female donor with stage I lung adenocarcinoma. The rearrangement uses TRBV19 and TRBJ2-7, with TRBD2 matching over 7 bases. The specimen comprised lung tumor tissue, sampled before any cancer treatment. Here the CDR3 DNA reads TGTGCCAGTACCCTAGGGGTTGCGGGAGATGGGCACGAGCAGTACTTC. Its protein product is CASTLGVAGDGHEQYF.